This record covers a single T cell receptor beta chain. The CDR3 spans 15 residues. J lost 5 bases, V lost 3 bases, and 5 bases had no gene match. The germline gives CDR1 SGHTA, CDR2 FQGNSA. The sample is drawn from a study of blood T cell repertoires in COVID-19. Residents of about 25 US areas, aged about 18 to 89 years, made up the participants. Clones were sequenced by immunoSEQ multiplex PCR, and TCRdb holds only the in-frame ones, with some missing. The table records about 150,000 clones, roughly 88% of them present only once. Sequenced input: PBMCs or T cells enriched from blood (not recorded which). The sequence was collected from a woman in her thirties with acute COVID-19. The V gene is TRBV7-2, the J gene TRBJ1-2; 11 bases fit TRBD1. This CDR3 reads CASSFWTGGGYGYTF. CDR3 sequence (DNA): TGTGCCAGCAGCTTTTGGACAGGGGGCGGGTATGGCTACACCTTC. The variable domain in full, completed from reference TRBV7-2 and TRBJ1-2, reads GAGVSQSPSNKVTEKGKDVELRCDPISGHTALYWYRQSLGQGLEFLIYFQGNSAPDKSGLPSDRFSAERTGGSVSTLTIQRTQQEDSAVYLCASSFWTGGGYGYTFGSGTRLTVV.